This TCR beta chain was recorded in a study of regulatory T cells in long-lasting Graves disease. Findings of the study overall: For persistent Graves' patients, TCR diversity was lower than for newly diagnosed ones. Persistent patients had a count of shared public clonotypes (approximately 2,800) that exceeded that of new patients (about 870).

Sequencing libraries for TCR beta were prepared with iRepertoire HTBI primers and Arm-PCR of CDR3 regions. One entry per CDR3 protein, called by TCRdb with MiXCR from the multiplex PCR reads. The table has about 210,000 distinct CDR3 sequences, approximately 18% seen once; the top ten hold approximately 12%. The CDR3 has 16 residues if both end residues are counted. Germline assignment: CDR1 SGHTA and CDR2 FQGNSA. Time point in this sample: newly diagnosed GD, antithyroid drugs for less than 3 months. Preparation of the TCR library used RNA extracted from PBMCs. With respect to this clonotype: Its target is not known. Given the absence of the conserved phenylalanine or tryptophan at the CDR3 end, a read error is likely. The limits of the CDR3 on the DNA are not certain, so only TCRdb's listed CDR3 is given.

These data also featured in a second study, about T cells in Graves' hyperthyroidism and ophthalmopathy. According to that study: Newly diagnosed patients aged 18 to 65 had hyperthyroidism of under 2 months' duration.

The source is a woman aged 25 to 39 with Graves disease. The sample consisted of peripheral blood mononuclear cells (PBMCs), taken at new diagnosis, from a patient treated with antithyroid drugs. The chain links TRBV7-2 to TRBJ2-4; TRBD1 reflects the table's D call only, with no check against the DNA. CDR3 region: CASSLRGGATKNIQYL.